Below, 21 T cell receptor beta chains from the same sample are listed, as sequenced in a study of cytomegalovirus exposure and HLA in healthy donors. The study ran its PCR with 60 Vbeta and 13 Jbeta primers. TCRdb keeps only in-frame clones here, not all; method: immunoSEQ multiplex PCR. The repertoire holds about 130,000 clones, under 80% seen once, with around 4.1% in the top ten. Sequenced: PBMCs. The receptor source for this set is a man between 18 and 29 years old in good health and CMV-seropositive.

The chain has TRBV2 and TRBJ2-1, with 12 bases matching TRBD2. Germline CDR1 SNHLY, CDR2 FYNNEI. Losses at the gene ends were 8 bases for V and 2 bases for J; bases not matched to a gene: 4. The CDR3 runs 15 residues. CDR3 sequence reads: CASLAGGPTYNEQFF. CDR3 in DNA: TGTGCCAGCCTAGCGGGAGGGCCCACCTACAATGAGCAGTTCTTC.

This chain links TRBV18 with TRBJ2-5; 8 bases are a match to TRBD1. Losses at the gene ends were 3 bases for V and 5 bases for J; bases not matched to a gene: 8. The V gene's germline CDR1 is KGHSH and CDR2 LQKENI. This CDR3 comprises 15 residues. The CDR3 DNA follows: TGTGCCAGCTCACCCCGGACAGGGTTACGGGAGACCCAGTACTTC. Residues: CASSPRTGLRETQYF.

This CDR3 reads CSVGPGQLYNEQFF. The CDR3 region has the DNA TGCAGCGTTGGTCCGGGACAGCTCTACAATGAGCAGTTCTTC. V gene TRBV29-1 combines with J gene TRBJ2-1; the match to TRBD1 covers 7 bases. CDR1 is SQVTM, CDR2 ANQGSEA, per germline. The V and J ends lost 4 bases and 3 bases, in that order; junction bases with no gene match: 6. CDR3 length: 14 amino acids.

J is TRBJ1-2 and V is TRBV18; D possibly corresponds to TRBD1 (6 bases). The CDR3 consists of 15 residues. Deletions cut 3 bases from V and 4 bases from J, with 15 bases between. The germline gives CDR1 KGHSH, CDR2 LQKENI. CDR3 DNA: TGTGCCAGCTCACCTGGGGACATTGCGGGCTATGGCTACACCTTC. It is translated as CASSPGDIAGYGYTF.

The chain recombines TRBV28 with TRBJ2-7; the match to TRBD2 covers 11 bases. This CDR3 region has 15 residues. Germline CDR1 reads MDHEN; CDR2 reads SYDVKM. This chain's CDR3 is CASTAQTGVPGLAVV. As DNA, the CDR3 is TGTGCCAGCACCGCCCAAACGGGGGTACCGGGACTAGCGGTAGTC.

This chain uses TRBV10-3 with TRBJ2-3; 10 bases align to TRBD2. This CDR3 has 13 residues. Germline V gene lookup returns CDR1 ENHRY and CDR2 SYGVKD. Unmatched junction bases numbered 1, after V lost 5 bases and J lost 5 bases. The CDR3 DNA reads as TGTGCCATCAGTTTAGCGGGGGGAGATACGCAGTATTTT. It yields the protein CAISLAGGDTQYF.

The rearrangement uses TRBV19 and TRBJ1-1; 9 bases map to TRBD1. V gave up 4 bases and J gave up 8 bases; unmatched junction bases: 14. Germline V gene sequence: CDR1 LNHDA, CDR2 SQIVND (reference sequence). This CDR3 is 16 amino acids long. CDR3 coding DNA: TGTGCCAGTAGTAACCGGGACAGGGTTTGGCTACCCGAAGCTTTCTTT. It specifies CASSNRDRVWLPEAFF.

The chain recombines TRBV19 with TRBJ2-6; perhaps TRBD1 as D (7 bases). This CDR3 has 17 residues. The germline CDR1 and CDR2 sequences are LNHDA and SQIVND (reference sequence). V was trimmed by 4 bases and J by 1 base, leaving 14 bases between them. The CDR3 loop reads CASSNQGGPSGANVLTF. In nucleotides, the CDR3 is TGTGCCAGTAGTAACCAGGGGGGTCCGTCTGGGGCCAACGTCCTGACTTTC.

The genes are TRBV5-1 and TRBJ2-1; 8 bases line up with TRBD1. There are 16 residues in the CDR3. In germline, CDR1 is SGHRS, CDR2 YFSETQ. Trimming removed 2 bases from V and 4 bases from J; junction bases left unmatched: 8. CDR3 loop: CASSFFTGGSYNEQFF. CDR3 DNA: TGCGCCAGCAGCTTTTTTACAGGGGGGTCGTACAATGAGCAGTTCTTC.

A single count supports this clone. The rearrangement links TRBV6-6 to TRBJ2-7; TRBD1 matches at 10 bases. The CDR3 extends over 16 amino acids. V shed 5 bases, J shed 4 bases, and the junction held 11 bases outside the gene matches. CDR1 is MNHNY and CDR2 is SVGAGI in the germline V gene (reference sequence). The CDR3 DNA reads TGTGCCAGCAGTAAACCCTCGGGACAGGGGATGTACGAGCAGTACTTC. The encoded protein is CASSKPSGQGMYEQYF.

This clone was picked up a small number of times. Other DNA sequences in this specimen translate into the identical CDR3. The CDR3 region is CASSHRQGAEAFF. The CDR3 DNA reads TGTGCCAGCAGTCACCGGCAGGGCGCTGAAGCTTTCTTT. V gene TRBV2 combines with J gene TRBJ1-1; weak D call: TRBD1 (5 bases). Trimming took off 5 bases at V and 6 bases at J, with 13 bases between the two ends. Germline V lookup: CDR1 SNHLY, CDR2 FYNNEI. The CDR3 is 13 amino acids.

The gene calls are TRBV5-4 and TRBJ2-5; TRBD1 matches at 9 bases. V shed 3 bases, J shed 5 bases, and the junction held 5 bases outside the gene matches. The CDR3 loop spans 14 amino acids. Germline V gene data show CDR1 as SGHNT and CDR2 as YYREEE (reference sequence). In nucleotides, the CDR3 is TGTGCCAGCAGCTCGGGACAGGGTGGGGAGACCCAGTACTTC. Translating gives CASSSGQGGETQYF.

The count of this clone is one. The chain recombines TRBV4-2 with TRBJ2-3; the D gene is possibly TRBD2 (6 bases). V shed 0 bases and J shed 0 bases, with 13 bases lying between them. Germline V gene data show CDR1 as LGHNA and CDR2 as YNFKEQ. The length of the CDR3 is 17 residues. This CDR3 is CASSQDKGRGSTDTQYF. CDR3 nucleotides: TGTGCCAGCAGCCAAGACAAGGGACGGGGGAGCACAGATACGCAGTATTTT.

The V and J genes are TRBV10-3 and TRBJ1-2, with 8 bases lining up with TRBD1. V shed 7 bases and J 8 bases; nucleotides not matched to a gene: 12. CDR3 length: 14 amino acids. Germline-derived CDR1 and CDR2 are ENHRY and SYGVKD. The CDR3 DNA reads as TGTGCCATCAACACTGGACAGGGCGCGGGGGGCTACACCTTC. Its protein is CAINTGQGAGGYTF.

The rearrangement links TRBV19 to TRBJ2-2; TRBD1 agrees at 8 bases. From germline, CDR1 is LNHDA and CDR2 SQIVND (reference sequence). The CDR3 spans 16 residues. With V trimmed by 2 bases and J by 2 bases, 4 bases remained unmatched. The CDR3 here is CASSIKGQVNTGELFF. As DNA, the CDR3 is TGTGCCAGTAGTATAAAGGGACAGGTAAACACCGGGGAGCTGTTTTTT.

This CDR3 reads CASSLMGGQGNQPQHF. CDR3 in DNA: TGTGCCAGCAGTTTAATGGGGGGACAGGGCAATCAGCCCCAGCATTTT. V is TRBV27 and J is TRBJ1-5; TRBD1 agrees at 8 bases. Germline CDR1 MNHEY, CDR2 SMNVEV (reference sequence). V dropped 2 bases and J dropped 2; count of bases not matched to a gene: 5. The CDR3 sequence is 16 residues long.

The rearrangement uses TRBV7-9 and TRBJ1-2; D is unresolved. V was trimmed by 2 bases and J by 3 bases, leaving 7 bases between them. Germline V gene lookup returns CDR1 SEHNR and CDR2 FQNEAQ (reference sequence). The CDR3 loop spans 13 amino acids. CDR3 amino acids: CASSLKPDYGYTF. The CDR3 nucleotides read TGTGCCAGCAGCTTAAAGCCGGACTATGGCTACACCTTC.

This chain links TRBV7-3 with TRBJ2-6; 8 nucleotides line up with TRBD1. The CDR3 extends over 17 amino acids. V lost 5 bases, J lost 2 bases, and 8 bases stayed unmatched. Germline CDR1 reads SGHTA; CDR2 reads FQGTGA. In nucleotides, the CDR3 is TGTGCCAGCAGCAGACAGGACAGGGTAACTGGGGCCAACGTCCTGACTTTC. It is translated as CASSRQDRVTGANVLTF.

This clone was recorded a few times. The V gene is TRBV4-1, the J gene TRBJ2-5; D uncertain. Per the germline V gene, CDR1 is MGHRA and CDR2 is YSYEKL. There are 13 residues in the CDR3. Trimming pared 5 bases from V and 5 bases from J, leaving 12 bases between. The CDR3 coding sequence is TGCGCCAGCAGCAGAAGTGCCGGGGAGACCCAGTACTTC. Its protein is CASSRSAGETQYF.

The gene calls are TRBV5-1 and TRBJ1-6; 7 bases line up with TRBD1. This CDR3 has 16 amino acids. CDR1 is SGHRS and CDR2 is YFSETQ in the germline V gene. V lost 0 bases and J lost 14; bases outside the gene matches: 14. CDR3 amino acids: CASSLGDSNTPSSLHF. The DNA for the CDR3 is TGCGCCAGCAGCTTGGGGGACAGCAATACCCCTTCGTCCCTCCACTTT.

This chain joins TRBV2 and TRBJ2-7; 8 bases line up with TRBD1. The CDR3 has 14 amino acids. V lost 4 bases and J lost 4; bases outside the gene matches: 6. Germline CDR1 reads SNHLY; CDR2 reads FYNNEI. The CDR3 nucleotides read TGTGCCAGCAGTGCCGGGACAGGCTCGTACGAGCAGTACTTC. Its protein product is CASSAGTGSYEQYF.